This T cell receptor (beta chain) was observed in a study of T cells in Graves' hyperthyroidism and ophthalmopathy. Study context: Peripheral blood was taken when the disease was first diagnosed, before any treatment began. Study-wide findings and caveats: Progression to ophthalmopathy was predicted a median of 6.5 months early.

This CDR3 has 15 residues. Germline V gene sequence: CDR1 LGHNA, CDR2 YNFKEQ. The V segment lost 1 base and the J segment 6 bases; nucleotides outside the gene matches: 5. Ten or more counts support this clonotype. Its antigen is not identified. A lack of ophthalmopathy progression within 18 months defined stable Graves' hyperthyroidism. Uncontrolled infection, other autoimmune disease, pregnancy or lactation barred patients from enrollment. RNA transcripts served as the template for amplifying TCR beta CDR3 regions. First-round RT-PCR targeting the TCR CDR3 was performed with the HTBI primer set. TCRdb redid the calling of the multiplex PCR reads with MiXCR, one entry per CDR3 protein. The table lists 400,000 to 550,000 distinct CDR3 sequences, approximately 15% of them singletons.

Material for sequencing was blood. The rearrangement joins TRBV4-2 to TRBJ2-2; the match to TRBD2 covers 7 bases. This clonotype was sampled from a woman in her late teens or twenties with Graves' hyperthyroidism. DNA for the CDR3: TGTGCCAGCAGCCAAGGGGCGGGAGAGGCCGGGGAGCTGTTTTTT. This translates into CASSQGAGEAGELFF.